The clone carrying this T cell receptor beta chain has only one observation. The antigen is not known. Since the CDR3 does not end with the conserved phenylalanine or tryptophan, this likely comes from a read error. Because the CDR3's place on the DNA is in doubt, the DNA is left out and the CDR3 is given as listed by TCRdb. This entry comes from a study of tumor and adjacent non-tumor tissue in lung cancer. Whole-study context: Each sample yielded 4 million to 4.5 million productive TCRbeta reads on average.

A modified ARM-PCR protocol with three rounds of nested PCR amplified TCRbeta. Each CDR3 protein is one row after TCRdb ran MiXCR on the multiplex PCR reads. In the table there are some 100,000 distinct CDR3 sequences, 65% of which are singletons. The germline V gene has CDR1 DFQATT and CDR2 SNEGSKA (reference sequence). With termini counted, the CDR3 has 13 amino acids. RNA was extracted from bulk tissue without any cell sorting. More than 3 cm separated this lung sample from the edge of the tumor. Newly diagnosed lung cancer patients had thoracic surgery in China, August–November 2014, without prior chemotherapy. Findings and caveats of the study: Significantly higher TCR diversity was found in tumor than normal lung.

Sequenced sample: distant non-tumor lung tissue. The receptor was derived from a man younger than 45 with non-small cell lung cancer. The V and J genes are TRBV20-1 and TRBJ1-3. This chain's CDR3 is CSAKQQSGNTTYL.